This T cell receptor (beta chain) emerged from a study of cytomegalovirus exposure and HLA in healthy donors. The PCR employed 60 Vbeta primers together with 13 Jbeta primers. Using immunoSEQ multiplex PCR, the repertoire was profiled, and TCRdb retains in-frame clones only, with some absent. This sample yields tens of thousands of clones, of which roughly 90% are seen a single time; over 1.2% belongs to the top ten. V was pared by 4 bases and J by 0 bases, with 21 bases between. There are 18 residues in the CDR3. The germline V gene encodes CDR1 SGHAT and CDR2 FQNNGV. V is TRBV11-2 and J is TRBJ1-1, with D maybe TRBD1 (5 bases). The sample comprised PBMCs. The sequence was obtained from a man aged 25 to 40 in good health and CMV-seropositive. The CDR3 coding sequence is TGTGCCAGCAGCTCTGAGCCCCACCAGGACACCCTGAACACTGAAGCTTTCTTT. Encoded protein: CASSSEPHQDTLNTEAFF.